Included here is one T cell receptor (beta chain) sequence, with context. Its antigen is unidentified. Germline V gene sequence: CDR1 MGHRA, CDR2 YSYEKL. This CDR3 has 16 residues. The ends lost 1 base at V and 8 bases at J; junction bases unmatched: 11. This sample is drawn from a study of beta chain features in type 1 diabetes. Study results and limitations: Significant though moderate, a shortening of TCRB CDR3s appeared in all four CD4+ subsets of Type 1 diabetes patients.

The investigators reverse transcribed all of the isolated RNA, so they sequenced expressed TCRB transcripts. Some clones are missing from TCRdb's copy, which holds only in-frame ones; the method was immunoSEQ multiplex PCR. Of fewer than 350,000 clones listed, about 15% are singletons. Sorting based on CD45RO/CCR7/CD25/CD127/CD95/CD27 separated CD4+ naive, central memory, regulatory and stem cell-like memory cells. Material for sequencing was naive CD4+ T cells from blood. The chain has TRBV4-1 and TRBJ2-1; 7 bases align to TRBD1. This sequence originates from a man between 18 and 35 years old with type 1 diabetes. Here the CDR3 reads CASSQGRTGLVYEQFF. For the CDR3, the DNA is TGCGCCAGCAGCCAAGGGAGGACAGGACTTGTTTATGAGCAGTTCTTC.